This T cell receptor beta chain was identified during a study of blood T cell repertoires in COVID-19. Method: immunoSEQ multiplex PCR; TCRdb's copy keeps in-frame clones and lacks some. The data show a few hundred thousand clones, roughly 88% seen once. The germline V and J ends were trimmed by 4 bases and 6 bases, with 12 bases remaining between them. The CDR3 consists of 13 residues. Germline V lookup: CDR1 SEHNR, CDR2 FQNEAQ (reference sequence). Material for sequencing was peripheral blood. This receptor was taken from a woman aged 45 to 65 with active or convalescent COVID-19. The rearrangement uses TRBV7-9 and TRBJ2-5, with D tentatively TRBD1 (5 bases). The CDR3 nucleotides read TGTGCCAGCAGCTCGATGGACACGCAGACCCAGTACTTC. It translates to CASSSMDTQTQYF.